This TCR beta chain was recovered during a study of cytomegalovirus exposure and HLA in healthy donors. General study results and limits: The presence/absence work took it that sequencing depth was about the same across donors.

The CDR3 has 14 residues. Germline CDR1 reads SSHAT; CDR2 reads FNYEAQ (reference sequence). The primer mix had 60 Vbeta and 13 Jbeta primers. Here immunoSEQ multiplex PCR was the method, and the copy in TCRdb shows in-frame clones only, minus some. This sample has about 21,000 clones; 60% to 80% occur once, and the top ten carry approximately 7%. A remark on this clone: Its matching antigen is unknown. At one end, the junction sequence differs from germline, possibly due to a read error.

The sample taken for sequencing was PBMCs. The chain joins TRBV7-7 to TRBJ1-2, with TRBD1 as a possible D gene (6 bases). This TCR came from a man between 60 and 75 years old in good health and CMV-seronegative. The CDR3 here is CASRWTEANYGYTF. As DNA, the CDR3 is TGTGCTAGCAGGTGGACAGAAGCTAACTATGGCTACACCTTC.